Below, one T cell receptor (beta chain) is given with its context. The data were obtained in a study of blood T cell repertoires in COVID-19. Overall study: There were acute and convalescent COVID-19 samples, and they came from the United States, Italy and Spain.

The germline gives CDR1 WNHNN, CDR2 SYGVQD (reference sequence). V lost 3 bases and J 1 base, leaving 9 bases between the germline ends. The CDR3 loop spans 14 amino acids. Authors' processing steps: Reference gene primer amplification gave estimated nucleated cell counts. Generated by immunoSEQ multiplex PCR, the TCRdb table keeps only in-frame clones and is missing some. The DNA was the basis for D and trimming; V, J and clone size are from that table. Here the sample spans about 260,000 clones, roughly 90% being singletons. The sequenced sample consisted of peripheral blood. The source is a human donor in a cohort sampled during active COVID-19. J is TRBJ1-1 and V is TRBV10-1; weak D call: TRBD1 (6 bases). The DNA of the CDR3 is TGCGCCAGCAGTGATGCGGGGGCGAACACTGAAGCTTTCTTT. It yields the protein CASSDAGANTEAFF.